This T cell receptor beta chain comes out of a study of blood T cells in healthy people across ages. General study findings and limits: Diversity estimated from one million T cells was considered an underestimate. Since the PBMCs were unsorted, naive and antigen-experienced cells could not be conclusively compared.

V was trimmed by 0 bases and J by 6 bases, leaving 23 bases between them. Germline CDR1 is MGHRA and CDR2 is YSYEKL. The CDR3 is made up of 18 amino acids. There were at least 6 micrograms of total RNA extracted from every sample. Many counts were recorded for this clonotype. As yet, its antigen is unknown. The authors ran a second PCR of about 6 to 11 cycles using a sample-barcoded 5' primer and a J-beta primer mix. Via MiXCR, TCRdb re-called the 5' RACE reads, giving one row per CDR3 protein. Of some 1.5 million distinct CDR3 sequences in the sample, approximately 28% were seen once. Material for sequencing was blood. The receptor's source is a woman aged 25 to 45 in good health. The genes are TRBV4-1 and TRBJ1-2; the D is unclear. The CDR3 nucleotides are TGCGCCAGCAGCCAAGAATTTTTTGTGAGGCGGGAAAAACATGGCTACACCTTC. It encodes CASSQEFFVRREKHGYTF.